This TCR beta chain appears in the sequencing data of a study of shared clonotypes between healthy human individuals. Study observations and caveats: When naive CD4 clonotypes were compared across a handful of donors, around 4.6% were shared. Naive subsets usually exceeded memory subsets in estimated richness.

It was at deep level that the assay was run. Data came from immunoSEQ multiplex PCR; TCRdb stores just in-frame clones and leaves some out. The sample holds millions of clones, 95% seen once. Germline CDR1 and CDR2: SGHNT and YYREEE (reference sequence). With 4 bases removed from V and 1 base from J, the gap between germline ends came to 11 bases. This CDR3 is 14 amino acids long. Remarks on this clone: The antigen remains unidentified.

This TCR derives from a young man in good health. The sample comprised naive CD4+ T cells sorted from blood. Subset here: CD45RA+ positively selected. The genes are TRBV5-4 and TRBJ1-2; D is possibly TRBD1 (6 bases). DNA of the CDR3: TGTGCCAGCAGCCGGGACATTGATAACTATGGCTACACCTTC. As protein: CASSRDIDNYGYTF.